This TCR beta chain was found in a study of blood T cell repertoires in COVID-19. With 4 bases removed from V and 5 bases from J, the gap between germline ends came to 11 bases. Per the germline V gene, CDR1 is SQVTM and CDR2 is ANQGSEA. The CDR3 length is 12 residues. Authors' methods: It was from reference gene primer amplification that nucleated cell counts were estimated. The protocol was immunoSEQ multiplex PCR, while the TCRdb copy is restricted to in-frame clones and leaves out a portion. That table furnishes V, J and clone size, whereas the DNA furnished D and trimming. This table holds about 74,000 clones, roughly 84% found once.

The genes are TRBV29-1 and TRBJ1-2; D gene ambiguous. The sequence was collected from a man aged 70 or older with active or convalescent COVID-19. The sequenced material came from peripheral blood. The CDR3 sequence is CSVVMTEYGYTF. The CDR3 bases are TGCAGCGTTGTTATGACTGAATATGGCTACACCTTC.